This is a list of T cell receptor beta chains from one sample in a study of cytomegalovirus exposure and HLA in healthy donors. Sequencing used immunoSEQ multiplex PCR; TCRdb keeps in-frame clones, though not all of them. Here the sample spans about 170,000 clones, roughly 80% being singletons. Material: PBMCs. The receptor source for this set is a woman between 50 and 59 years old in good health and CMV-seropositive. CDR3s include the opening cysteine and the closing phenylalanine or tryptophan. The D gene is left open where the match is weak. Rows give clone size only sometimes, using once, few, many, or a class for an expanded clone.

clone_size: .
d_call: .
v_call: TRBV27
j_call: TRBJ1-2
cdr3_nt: TGTGCCAGCAGTTTATCAAACAGGAACTATGGCTACACCTTC
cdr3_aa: CASSLSNRNYGYTF

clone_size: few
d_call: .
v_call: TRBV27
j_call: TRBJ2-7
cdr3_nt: TGTGCCAGCAGCCTTGAGGGCTACGAGCAGTACTTC
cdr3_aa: CASSLEGYEQYF

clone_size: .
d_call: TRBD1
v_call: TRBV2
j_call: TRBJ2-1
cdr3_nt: TGTGCCAGCAGTTCGGGACAGGGGGTTTACAATGAGCAGTTCTTC
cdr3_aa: CASSSGQGVYNEQFF

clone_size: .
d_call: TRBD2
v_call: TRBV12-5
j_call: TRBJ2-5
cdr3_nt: TGTGCTAGTGGTTTGGGAGCGGGGGGTCTCCAAGAGACCCAGTACTTC
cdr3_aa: CASGLGAGGLQETQYF

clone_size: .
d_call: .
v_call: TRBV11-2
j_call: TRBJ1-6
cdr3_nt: TGTGCCAGCAGCTTAGATTATGGCAATTCACCCCTCCACTTT
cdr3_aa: CASSLDYGNSPLHF

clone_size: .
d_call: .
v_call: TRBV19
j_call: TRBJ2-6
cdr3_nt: TGTGCCAGTAGTTGGACAGTCCGCTCTGGGGCCAACGTCCTGACTTTC
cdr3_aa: CASSWTVRSGANVLTF

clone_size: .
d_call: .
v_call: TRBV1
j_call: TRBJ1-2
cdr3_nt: TGCACCAGCAGCCAAGATATTGCGGGCCCTGTCAACTATGGCTACACCTTC
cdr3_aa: CTSSQDIAGPVNYGYTF

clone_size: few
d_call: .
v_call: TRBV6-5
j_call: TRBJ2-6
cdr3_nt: TGTGCCAGCAGTTACCTCATTAGCTCTGGGGCCAACGTCCTGACTTTC
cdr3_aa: CASSYLISSGANVLTF

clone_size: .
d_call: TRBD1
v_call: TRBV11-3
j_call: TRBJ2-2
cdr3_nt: TGTGCCAGCAGCGTTACAGGGGGCGCGAGTCCCGGGGAGCTGTTTTTT
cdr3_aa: CASSVTGGASPGELFF

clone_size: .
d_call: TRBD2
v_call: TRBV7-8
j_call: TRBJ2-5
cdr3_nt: TGTGCCAGCAGCCCGGGACTAGCGGTCCAAGAGACCCAGTACTTC
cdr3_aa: CASSPGLAVQETQYF

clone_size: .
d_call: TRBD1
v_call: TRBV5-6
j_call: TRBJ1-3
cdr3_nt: TGTGCCAGCAGCTTGGAAGGGGGCCTCTCTGGAAACACCATATATTTT
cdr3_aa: CASSLEGGLSGNTIYF

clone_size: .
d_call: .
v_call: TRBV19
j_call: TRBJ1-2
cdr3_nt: TGTGCCAGTAGTATAGGGGCGACCTACACCTTC
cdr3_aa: CASSIGATYTF

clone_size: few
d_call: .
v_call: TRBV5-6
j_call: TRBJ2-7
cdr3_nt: TGTGCCAGCAGCTGGACCACAGGGCCCCGCGACGAGCAGTACTTC
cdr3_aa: CASSWTTGPRDEQYF

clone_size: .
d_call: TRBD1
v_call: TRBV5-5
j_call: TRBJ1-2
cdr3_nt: TGTGCCAGCAGCTCCAGTTTCGGACAGGTCGGCTATGGCTACACCTTC
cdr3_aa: CASSSSFGQVGYGYTF

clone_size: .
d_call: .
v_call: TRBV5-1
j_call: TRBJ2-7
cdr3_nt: TGCGCCAGCAGCTTGGCCGGGGACTTAAATTACGAGCAGTACTTC
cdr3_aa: CASSLAGDLNYEQYF

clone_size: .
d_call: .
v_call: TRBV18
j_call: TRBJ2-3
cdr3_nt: TGTGCCAGCTCACCGACAGCGAGCACAGATACGCAGTATTTT
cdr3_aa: CASSPTASTDTQYF